This T cell receptor beta chain appears in the sequencing data of a study of early T cells in non-severe SARS-CoV-2 infection. This clonotype was picked up a small number of times. As part of library construction, unique molecular identifiers were attached to individual cDNA molecules. Each CDR3 protein gets one entry after TCRdb re-called the 5' RACE reads with MiXCR. The table has 40,000 to 50,000 distinct CDR3 sequences, around 10% seen once. The CDR3 contains 12 residues. The germline V gene has CDR1 SQVTM and CDR2 ANQGSEA. The V segment lost 4 bases and the J segment 6 bases; nucleotides outside the gene matches: 6.

This TCR was recovered from an adult who was a healthcare worker with PCR-confirmed SARS-CoV-2 infection or an uninfected control (not recorded which). Sequencing used whole blood. This chain links TRBV29-1 with TRBJ2-7; 7 positions agree with TRBD1. CDR3 sequence (DNA): TGCAGCGTTGTCCCTCACAGGGGCGAGCAGTACTTC. It encodes CSVVPHRGEQYF.